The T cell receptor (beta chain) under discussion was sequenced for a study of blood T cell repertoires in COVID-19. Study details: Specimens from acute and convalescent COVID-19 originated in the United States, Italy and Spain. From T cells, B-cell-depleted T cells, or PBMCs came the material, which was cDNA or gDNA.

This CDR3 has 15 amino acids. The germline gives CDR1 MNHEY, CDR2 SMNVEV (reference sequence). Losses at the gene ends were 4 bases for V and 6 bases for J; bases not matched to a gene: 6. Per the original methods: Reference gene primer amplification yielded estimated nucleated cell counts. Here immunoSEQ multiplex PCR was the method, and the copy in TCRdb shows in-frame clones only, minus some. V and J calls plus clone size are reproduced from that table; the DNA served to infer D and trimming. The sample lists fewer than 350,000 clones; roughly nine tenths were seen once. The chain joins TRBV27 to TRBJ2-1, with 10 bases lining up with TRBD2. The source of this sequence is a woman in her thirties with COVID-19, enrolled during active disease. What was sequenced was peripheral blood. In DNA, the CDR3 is TGTGCCAGCAGTTACACTAGCGGGGCCACCAATGAGCAGTTCTTC. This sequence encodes CASSYTSGATNEQFF.